This TCR beta chain was profiled in a study of OX40 agonist ivuxolimab in advanced cancers. CDR1 and CDR2 (germline): SGHNT, YYREEE (reference sequence). The CDR3 length is 14 residues. Trimming removed 4 bases from V and 1 base from J, with 11 bases in between. Method: immunoSEQ multiplex PCR; TCRdb's copy keeps in-frame clones and lacks some. The sample has about 54,000 clones; about 89% are singletons. Sequenced here: CD4+ or CD8+ T cells sorted from blood, sampled in a trial of the OX40 agonist ivuxolimab. This sequence joins TRBV5-4 and TRBJ1-1, with no clear D. This TCR was recovered from an adult with an advanced solid tumor such as melanoma, head and neck, liver or kidney cancer. The CDR3: CASSLESGNTEAFF. Here the CDR3 DNA reads TGTGCCAGCAGCCTGGAGTCGGGGAACACTGAAGCTTTCTTT.